Sequencing of this TCR beta chain was carried out in a study of cytomegalovirus exposure and HLA in healthy donors. Study-wide results and caveats: Most of the CMV-associated TCR beta chains (in a later analysis) appeared to be HLA-restricted.

As for this clone: Its target is unknown.

This PCR relied on a set of 60 Vbeta primers and 13 Jbeta primers. Here immunoSEQ multiplex PCR was the method, and the copy in TCRdb shows in-frame clones only, minus some. The table has 160,000 or so clones, 70% to 90% seen once. Deletions cut 3 bases from V and 7 bases from J, with 12 bases between. Germline V CDR1 and CDR2: MNHEY, SMNVEV (reference sequence). This CDR3 spans 13 amino acids. The chain links TRBV27 to TRBJ2-5; D is unclear. What was sequenced was PBMCs. This receptor was obtained from a woman between 18 and 29 years old in good health and CMV-seronegative. CDR3 loop: CASSFFSPRTQYF. Written as DNA, the CDR3 is TGTGCCAGCAGTTTTTTTAGTCCTCGGACCCAGTACTTC.